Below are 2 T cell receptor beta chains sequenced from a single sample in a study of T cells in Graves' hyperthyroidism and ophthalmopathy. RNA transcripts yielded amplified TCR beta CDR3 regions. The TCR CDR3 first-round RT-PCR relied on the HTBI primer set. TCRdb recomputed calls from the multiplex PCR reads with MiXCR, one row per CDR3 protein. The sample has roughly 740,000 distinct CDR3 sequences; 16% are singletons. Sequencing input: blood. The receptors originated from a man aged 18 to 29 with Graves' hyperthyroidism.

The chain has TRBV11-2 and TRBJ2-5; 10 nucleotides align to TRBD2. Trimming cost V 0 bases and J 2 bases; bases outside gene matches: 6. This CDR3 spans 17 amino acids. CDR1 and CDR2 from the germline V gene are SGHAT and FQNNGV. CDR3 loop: CASSLDKSSGRQETQYF. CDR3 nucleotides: TGTGCCAGCAGCTTAGATAAGAGTAGCGGGAGGCAAGAGACCCAGTACTTC.

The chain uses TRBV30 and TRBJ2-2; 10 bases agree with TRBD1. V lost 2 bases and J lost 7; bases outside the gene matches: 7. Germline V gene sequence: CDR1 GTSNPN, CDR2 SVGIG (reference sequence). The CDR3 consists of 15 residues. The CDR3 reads CAWSSLGQGFGELFF. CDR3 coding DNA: TGTGCCTGGAGTAGTTTGGGACAGGGGTTCGGGGAGCTGTTTTTT.